This T cell receptor (beta chain) was retrieved from a study of T-cell reconstitution after alpha-beta-depleted transplantation in children. The germline V gene has CDR1 SGHRS and CDR2 YFSETQ. The CDR3 totals 15 residues. V was trimmed by 1 base and J by 1 base, leaving 11 bases between them. Preparing the TCRbeta library involved the use of unique molecular identifiers. Each CDR3 protein is one row after TCRdb ran MiXCR on the PCR reads. The table includes about 360,000 distinct CDR3 sequences, about 14% detected once. This chain links TRBV5-1 with TRBJ1-1; maybe TRBD1 (6 bases). This sequence was found in a human donor who donated a stem cell graft to a child with Fanconi anemia. The sample consisted of PBMCs, taken from the stem cell graft. The CDR3 region has the DNA TGCGCCAGCAGCTTGCCCTGGGGGGCGAACACTGAAGCTTTCTTT. Its translation: CASSLPWGANTEAFF.